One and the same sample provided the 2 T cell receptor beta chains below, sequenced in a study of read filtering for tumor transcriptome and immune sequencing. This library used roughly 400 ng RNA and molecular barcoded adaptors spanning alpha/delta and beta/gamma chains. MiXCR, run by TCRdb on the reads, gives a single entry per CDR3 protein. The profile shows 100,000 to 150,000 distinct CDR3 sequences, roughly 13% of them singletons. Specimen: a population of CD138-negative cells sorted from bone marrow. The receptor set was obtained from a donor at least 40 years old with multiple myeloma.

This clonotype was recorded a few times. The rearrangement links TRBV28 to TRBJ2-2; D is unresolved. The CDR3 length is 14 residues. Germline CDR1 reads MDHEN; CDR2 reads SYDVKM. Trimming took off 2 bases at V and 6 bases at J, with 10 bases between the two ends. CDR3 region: CASSLVRSSGELFF. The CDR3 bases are TGTGCCAGCAGTTTAGTACGGTCCTCCGGGGAGCTGTTTTTT.

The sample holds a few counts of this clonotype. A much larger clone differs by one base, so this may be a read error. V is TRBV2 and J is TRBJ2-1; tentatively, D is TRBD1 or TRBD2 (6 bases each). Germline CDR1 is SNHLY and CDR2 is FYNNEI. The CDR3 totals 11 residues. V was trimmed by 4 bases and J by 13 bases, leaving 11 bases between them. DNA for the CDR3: TGTGCCAGCAGTGCCGGGGGCCATCAGTTCTTC. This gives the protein CASSAGGHQFF.